A selection of T cell receptor beta chains follows, all from one sample in a study of T cells after yellow fever vaccination. From the 5' RACE reads, TCRdb called clonotypes with MiXCR, one entry per CDR3 protein. The sample shows some 390,000 distinct CDR3 sequences, about 6% of them seen only once. The sequencing here drew on PBMCs, taken 5 days after the yellow fever booster vaccination. These TCRs come from a man younger than 45 who received the YFV17D yellow fever vaccine. Both conserved end residues are part of each CDR3. The D gene is left open where the match is weak. Some rows mark clone size as missing; the rest say once, few, many or name a class of expanded clone.

j_call d_call v_call clone_size cdr3_nt cdr3_aa
TRBJ1-1 NA TRBV7-9 few TGTGCCAGCAGCCACAGAGGCGACACTGAAGCTTTCTTT CASSHRGDTEAFF
TRBJ2-1 TRBD1 TRBV20-1 many TGCGGATCGGACAGGGACGGATGGAATGAGCAGTTCTTC CGSDRDGWNEQFF
TRBJ1-1 TRBD1 TRBV6-5 many TGTGCCAGCAGTTACCCGGGACAGGCGATAATTTTCTTT CASSYPGQAIIFF
TRBJ1-1 NA TRBV7-2 NA TGTGCCAGCAGCTCCTCCCCCGCAGGGAGCACTGAAGCTTTCTTT CASSSSPAGSTEAFF
TRBJ2-7 TRBD2 TRBV5-4 few TGTGCCAGCAGCTACAGCCGGGAGGCCTACGAGCAGTACTTC CASSYSREAYEQYF
TRBJ2-2 NA TRBV20-1 few TGCAGTGCTAGAGCTGGGTTCACCGGGGAGCTGTTTTTT CSARAGFTGELFF
TRBJ2-5 NA TRBV20-1 NA TGCAGTGCTAGTCCTCTAGCGTCCCAAGAGACCCAGTACTTC CSASPLASQETQYF
TRBJ1-4 NA TRBV6-1 many TGTGCCAGCAGTGAACGAGACGCTGCCGGAACTAATGAAAAACTGTTTTTT CASSERDAAGTNEKLFF
TRBJ2-5 NA TRBV5-1 many TGCGCCAGCAGCTTTAGTTCCAGCCGTCAAGAGACCCAGTACTTC CASSFSSSRQETQYF
TRBJ1-2 NA TRBV18 many TGTGCCAGCTCACGCGGGACCGGCTACACCTTC CASSRGTGYTF
TRBJ2-1 TRBD2 TRBV19 few TGTGCCAGTAGTCTCTTCTACCTTCGGGACTACTTTTACAATGAGCAGTTCTTC CASSLFYLRDYFYNEQFF
TRBJ2-4 NA TRBV7-2 many TGTGCCAGCAGCTCGTCTGGGGTTCGGGACATTCAGTACTTC CASSSSGVRDIQYF
TRBJ2-1 TRBD2 TRBV9 NA TGTGCCAGCAGCGGGGGACTAGCGAACTCCTACAATGAGCAGTTCTTC CASSGGLANSYNEQFF
TRBJ1-5 TRBD1 TRBV15 few TGTGCCACCAGCAGAGAGGACAGGAGCAATCAGCCCCAGCATTTT CATSREDRSNQPQHF
TRBJ2-5 TRBD1 TRBV18 few TGTGCCAGCTCACCAGCGGGACAGGGCGGGGAGACCCAGTACTTC CASSPAGQGGETQYF
TRBJ2-7 TRBD2 TRBV11-2 few TGTGCCAGCAGCTTAGGCCCTAGCGGGAACTCCTACGAGCAGTACTTC CASSLGPSGNSYEQYF
TRBJ2-5 NA TRBV5-1 many TGCGCCAGCAGCCCCAGACAGACCCAAGAGACCCAGTACTTC CASSPRQTQETQYF
TRBJ2-7 TRBD2 TRBV20-1 many TGCAGTGCCACCCCGGGAGGGCCCTACGAGCAGTACTTC CSATPGGPYEQYF
TRBJ2-5 NA TRBV30 NA TGTGCCTGGAGTATAGTAGGACGGTCAAAAGAGACCCAGTACTTC CAWSIVGRSKETQYF
TRBJ2-7 NA TRBV28 many TGTGCCAGCAGTTTTTGGTACGAGCAGTACTTC CASSFWYEQYF
TRBJ2-2 NA TRBV20-1 few TGCAGTGCTAGAGATCTCAGACAAGTGAACACCGGGGAGCTGTTTTTT CSARDLRQVNTGELFF
TRBJ2-5 NA TRBV7-9 many TGTGCCAGCAGCGCTAGAGAGACCCAGTACTTC CASSARETQYF
TRBJ1-2 NA TRBV7-2 few TGTGCCAGCAGCTTCGAGGGTCGGGAAGGCTACACCTTC CASSFEGREGYTF
TRBJ2-4 TRBD1 TRBV20-1 NA TGCAGTGCGGCCCCAGACAGGGAAAACATTCAGTACTTC CSAAPDRENIQYF
TRBJ2-3 TRBD2 TRBV3-1 many TGTGCCAGCACCCCCGCGTTAGAGCGGGAGACGGAGACGCAGTATTTT CASTPALERETETQYF
TRBJ2-1 NA TRBV7-2 many TGTGCCAGCAGCTTAGTATTAGTTGGGCAGTTCTTC CASSLVLVGQFF
TRBJ2-3 TRBD2 TRBV10-2 NA TGCGCCAGCGTGCCTAGCGGCCGCAGCACAGATACGCAGTATTTT CASVPSGRSTDTQYF
TRBJ1-5 NA TRBV19 many TGTGCCAGTACCGACTCCGGAAATCAGCCCCAGCATTTT CASTDSGNQPQHF